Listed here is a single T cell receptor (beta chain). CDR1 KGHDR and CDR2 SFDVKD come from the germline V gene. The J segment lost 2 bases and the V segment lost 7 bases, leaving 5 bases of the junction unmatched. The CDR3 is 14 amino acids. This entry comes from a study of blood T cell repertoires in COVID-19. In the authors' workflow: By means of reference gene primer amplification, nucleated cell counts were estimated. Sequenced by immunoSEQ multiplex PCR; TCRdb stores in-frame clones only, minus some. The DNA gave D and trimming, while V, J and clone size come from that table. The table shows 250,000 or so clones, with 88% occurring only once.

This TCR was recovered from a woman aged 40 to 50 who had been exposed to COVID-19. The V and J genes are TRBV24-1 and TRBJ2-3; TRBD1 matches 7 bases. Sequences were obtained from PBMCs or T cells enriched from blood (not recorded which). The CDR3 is CATRTGRPTDTQYF. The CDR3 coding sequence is TGTGCCACCAGGACAGGGCGGCCCACAGATACGCAGTATTTT.